This T cell receptor beta chain originates from a study of CD8 T cells in Susac syndrome. There are 13 residues in the CDR3. Trimming cost V 1 base and J 6 bases, with 10 bases left between them. From germline, CDR1 is SGHVS and CDR2 FQNEAQ. With random hexamers, reverse transcription was performed on about 0.5 to 1 ug of RNA. With immunoSEQ multiplex PCR, TCR beta CDR3 was amplified across 54 Vbeta and 13 Jbeta. MiXCR, applied by TCRdb to the immunoSEQ multiplex PCR reads, yields one record per CDR3 protein. The table shows 200,000 or so distinct CDR3 sequences, with over 90% occurring only once. General observations from the study: In its TCR sequencing and HLA analysis, the study acknowledged that the number of individuals was relatively small.

A single count supports this clonotype. What it recognizes is unknown. The multiple sclerosis control group was made up of treatment-naive patients with stable or active relapsing-remitting disease. Negative isolation yielded CD4+ and CD8+ T cells, and FACS enriched TEMRA cells. The clonotype comes from a human donor with multiple sclerosis. The chain is built from TRBV7-8 and TRBJ2-7; D uncertain. Sequencing input: CD4+ T cells from PBMCs. CDR3 sequence: CASSLEGPGEQYF. The CDR3 DNA reads as TGTGCCAGCAGCTTAGAGGGCCCCGGCGAGCAGTACTTC.